These 14 T cell receptor beta chains were sequenced from one sample in a study of T cells in localized non-small cell lung cancer. The repertoire was sequenced with immunoSEQ multiplex PCR; TCRdb's copy has only in-frame clones and lacks some. The sample lists 65,000 to 80,000 clones; around 85% were seen once. Material: peripheral blood, obtained before any cancer treatment. Receptors were obtained from a female donor older than 55 with stage I lung adenocarcinoma.

The chain joins TRBV5-1 to TRBJ1-4, with D perhaps TRBD1 (5 bases). Between the trimmed V and J ends, which lost 5 bases and 4 bases, there was a span of 9 bases. CDR1 is SGHRS and CDR2 is YFSETQ in the germline V gene. The CDR3 extends over 13 amino acids. The CDR3 protein is CASRWDGNEKLFF. The DNA of the CDR3 is TGCGCCAGCAGATGGGACGGTAATGAAAAACTGTTTTTT.

The chain couples TRBV7-9 to TRBJ2-3; 14 bases line up with TRBD2. The germline V gene has CDR1 SEHNR and CDR2 FQNEAQ (reference sequence). Losses at the gene ends were 5 bases for V and 0 bases for J; bases not matched to a gene: 7. This CDR3 is 18 amino acids long. The CDR3 region is CASSPGLAGGTSTDTQYF. The CDR3 coding sequence is TGTGCCAGCAGCCCCGGACTAGCGGGGGGCACTAGCACAGATACGCAGTATTTT.

V is TRBV5-4 and J is TRBJ1-1; no firm D call. The ends were cut back, 5 bases at V and 1 base at J, with 9 bases in the middle. This CDR3 spans 13 amino acids. CDR1 is SGHNT, CDR2 YYREEE, per germline (reference sequence). The CDR3 DNA follows: TGTGCCAGCAGTAATAGGCCGAACACTGAAGCTTTCTTT. Its translation is CASSNRPNTEAFF.

The J gene is TRBJ2-1, the V gene TRBV5-1; no clear D. V was pared by 3 bases and J by 4 bases, with 5 bases between. The CDR3 extends over 12 amino acids. The germline V gene has CDR1 SGHRS and CDR2 YFSETQ. The CDR3 nucleotides are TGCGCCAGCAGCTGGGGATACAATGAGCAGTTCTTC. Translated: CASSWGYNEQFF.

The chain has TRBV11-3 and TRBJ2-5, with D perhaps TRBD2 (5 bases). The CDR3 loop spans 16 amino acids. The V and J ends lost 5 bases and 1 base respectively, with 17 bases between them. Germline-derived CDR1 and CDR2 are SGHNT and YENEEA. The CDR3 DNA reads TGTGCCAGCAGCCCTTCCTTGGGGAGATCCCAAGAGACCCAGTACTTC. As protein: CASSPSLGRSQETQYF.

This chain uses TRBV6-1 with TRBJ2-5, with a tentative D call TRBD2 (5 bases). CDR1 and CDR2 (germline): MNHNS, SASEGT. The CDR3 consists of 14 residues. The V end lost 10 bases, the J end lost 4 bases, and 19 bases lay between the germline ends. Written as DNA, the CDR3 is TGTGCCACTGCTAGGACTCCGATGGGAGAGACCCAGTACTTC. This codes for CATARTPMGETQYF.

The chain combines TRBV11-3 with TRBJ1-1; maybe TRBD1 (5 bases). The CDR3 extends over 14 amino acids. Germline V gene data show CDR1 as SGHNT and CDR2 as YENEEA. The V end was cut by 5 bases, the J end by 3 bases, with 13 bases between. The CDR3 DNA follows: TGTGCCAGCAGCCCCCAGGGTGGGTACACTGAAGCTTTCTTT. Translation: CASSPQGGYTEAFF.

The V call is TRBV6-6, the J call TRBJ1-1; no clear D gene. The V end lost 5 bases, the J end lost 1 base, and 8 bases lay between the germline ends. This CDR3 has 13 residues. From germline, CDR1 is MNHNY and CDR2 SVGAGI (reference sequence). The CDR3 bases are TGTGCCAGCAGTGTCAGACAGAACACTGAAGCTTTCTTT. Translation gives CASSVRQNTEAFF.

The chain joins TRBV5-1 to TRBJ2-2; TRBD2 matches at 8 bases. J was trimmed by 4 bases and V by 2 bases; bases with no gene match: 4. The CDR3 extends over 15 amino acids. In germline, CDR1 is SGHRS, CDR2 YFSETQ. The CDR3 region is CASSFDAGGTGELFF. The CDR3 coding sequence is TGCGCCAGCAGCTTCGATGCGGGGGGCACCGGGGAGCTGTTTTTT.

V is TRBV4-1 and J is TRBJ2-2; 9 bases fit TRBD2. J gave up 4 bases and V 6 bases, and 12 bases lay outside the gene matches. The V gene's germline CDR1 is MGHRA and CDR2 YSYEKL. The CDR3 has 17 residues. The CDR3 coding sequence is TGCGCCAGCAGAAATCAAAGGACTAGCGCTTCCACCGGGGAGCTGTTTTTT. It is translated as CASRNQRTSASTGELFF.

J is TRBJ2-1 and V is TRBV5-1, with 9 bases matching TRBD2. The length of the CDR3 is 17 residues. V was pared by 0 bases and J by 0 bases, with 4 bases of the junction left unmatched. Germline lookup yields CDR1 SGHRS and CDR2 YFSETQ. CDR3 region: CASSLGLRGGSYNEQFF. CDR3 nucleotides: TGCGCCAGCAGCTTGGGTCTGCGGGGGGGCTCCTACAATGAGCAGTTCTTC. The whole variable domain, filled in from reference TRBV5-1 and TRBJ2-1, reads KAGVTQTPRYLIKTRGQQVTLSCSPISGHRSVSWYQQTPGQGLQFLFEYFSETQRNKGNFPGRFSGRQFSNSRSEMNVSTLELGDSALYLCASSLGLRGGSYNEQFFGPGTRLTVL.

The rearrangement links TRBV10-1 to TRBJ2-3; the D gene is possibly TRBD2 (6 bases). Germline V lookup: CDR1 WNHNN, CDR2 SYGVQD (reference sequence). The CDR3 sequence is 14 residues long. Trimming shortened V by 0 bases and J by 7 bases, and 11 bases separated the two germline ends. The CDR3 DNA reads as TGCGCCAGCAGTGAGTCTTTACTAGCATATACGCAGTATTTT. This encodes CASSESLLAYTQYF.

V usage is TRBV19 and J usage is TRBJ2-5; D perhaps matches TRBD1 (5 bases). From germline, CDR1 is LNHDA and CDR2 SQIVND (reference sequence). The CDR3 has 15 residues. Trimming took off 8 bases at V and 3 bases at J, with 19 bases between the two ends. The CDR3 DNA sequence: TGTGCCAGTTCCCTCGCCGCAGGGTTTAAAGAGACCCAGTACTTC. Translation gives CASSLAAGFKETQYF.

CDR3 DNA sequence: TGCGCCAGCAGCCCGCTCCAGGGAACGTCGGACGAGCAGTACTTC. Residues: CASSPLQGTSDEQYF. The chain has TRBV5-1 and TRBJ2-7, with a weak D call TRBD1 (5 bases). Germline CDR1 reads SGHRS; CDR2 reads YFSETQ. Trimming removed 4 bases from V and 5 bases from J, with 19 bases in between. This CDR3 spans 15 amino acids.